The clone carrying this TCR beta chain was observed a single time. The antigen remains undetermined. This CDR3 region has 14 residues. The V gene lost 5 bases and the J gene lost 2 bases, with 13 bases spanning the gap. Prepared TCR beta cDNA libraries contained unique molecular identifiers. TCRdb re-called the PCR reads through MiXCR, storing one row per CDR3 protein. The repertoire includes 650,000 to 850,000 distinct CDR3 sequences, under 60% of them detected once, and roughly 4.4% sits in the top ten. The data were obtained in a study of post-analysis software for immune sequencing data. Study-level points and caveats: TRBV5-6, TRBV5-1 and TRBV20-1 belonged to a set of about 5 TRBV segments that were more frequent in patients than controls. Diversity measured as normalized Chao1 was significantly lower in multiple sclerosis patients than in controls.

Material: blood. This receptor was identified in a girl aged 5 to 17 with multiple sclerosis. The V gene is TRBV12-3 or TRBV12-4, the J gene TRBJ2-7; a weak D match, TRBD1 (5 bases). This chain's CDR3 is CASSAPMTAYEQYF. CDR3 bases: TGTGCCAGCAGTGCGCCCATGACAGCCTACGAGCAGTACTTC.